This T cell receptor (beta chain) was obtained from a study of regulatory T cells in long-lasting Graves disease. Study-wide results and limits: TRBV28, TRBJ1-2 and TRBJ2-5 were segments that persistent disease favored.

The time point: persistent/refractory GD, antithyroid drugs over 5 years with positive TRAb. TCR sequences were obtained from RNA taken from PBMCs. Under American Thyroid Association guidelines, Graves' disease was diagnosed. Worth noting for this clonotype: Its antigen is as yet unknown.

Construction of TCR beta libraries relied on iRepertoire HTBI primers and on Arm-PCR targeting CDR3 regions. Via MiXCR, TCRdb re-called the multiplex PCR reads, giving one row per CDR3 protein. Of under 450,000 distinct CDR3 sequences listed, around 20% are singletons. CDR3 length: 17 residues. V dropped 5 bases and J dropped 6; count of bases not matched to a gene: 15. Germline loops: CDR1 MNHNS, CDR2 SASEGT. This material consisted of peripheral blood mononuclear cells (PBMCs), taken when the disease was refractory, from a patient treated with antithyroid drugs. The sequence derives from a female donor with Graves disease. The J gene is TRBJ2-4, the V gene TRBV6-1; 8 bases align to TRBD1. The CDR3 spells CASSLGTGSNRGNIQYF. CDR3 nucleotides: TGTGCCAGCAGTCTTGGGACAGGATCGAATCGGGGAAACATTCAGTACTTC.